This TCR beta chain was captured by sequencing in a study of vaccination and CD4 T cells after COVID-19. Study-wide background: Six men and four women formed the convalescents, two being Hispanic. Drawing of post-COVID samples took place a median roughly 100 days after diagnosis (range 35 to 161). Following dose two, a median approximately 72 days (range 14 to 241) passed before post-vaccine samples were taken.

The treatment here: approximately nine-day PBMC culture with coronavirus spike peptide pools or control peptides (ViraFEST assay). Whole-study findings and limits: Detection of a median about 90% of reactive clones in convalescent patients was confined to the period after vaccination.

CDR1 and CDR2 from the germline V gene are MNHEY and SVGAGI. Trimming shortened V by 0 bases and J by 4 bases, and 9 bases separated the two germline ends. The CDR3 consists of 14 residues. A few counts support this clonotype. Antigen unknown. Sequencing of cultured CD4+ T cell DNA used the Oncomine TCR Beta short-read assay. From the PCR reads, TCRdb called clonotypes with MiXCR, one entry per CDR3 protein. The sample lists around 9,000 distinct CDR3 sequences, roughly 50% occurring once. Sequenced sample: CD4+ T cells from blood, cultured in vitro. The receptor comes from a human donor who had recovered from COVID-19. The chain has TRBV6-5 and TRBJ1-2, with no clear D. CDR3 residues: CASSYSGRGYGYTF. As DNA, the CDR3 is TGTGCCAGCAGTTACTCCGGACGGGGCTATGGCTACACCTTC.